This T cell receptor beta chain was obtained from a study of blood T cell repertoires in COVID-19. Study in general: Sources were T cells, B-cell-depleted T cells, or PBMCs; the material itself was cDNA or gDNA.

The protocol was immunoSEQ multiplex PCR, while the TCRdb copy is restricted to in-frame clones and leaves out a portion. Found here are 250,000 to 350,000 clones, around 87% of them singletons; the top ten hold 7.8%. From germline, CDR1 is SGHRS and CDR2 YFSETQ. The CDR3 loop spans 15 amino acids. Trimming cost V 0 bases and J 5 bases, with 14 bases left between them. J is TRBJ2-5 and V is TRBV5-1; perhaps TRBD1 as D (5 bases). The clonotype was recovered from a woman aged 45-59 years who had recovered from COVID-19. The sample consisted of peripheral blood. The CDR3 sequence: CASSLADRGKETQYF. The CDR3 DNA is TGCGCCAGCAGCTTGGCCGATAGGGGTAAGGAGACCCAGTACTTC.